This TCR beta chain was recorded in a study of cytomegalovirus exposure and HLA in healthy donors. General study findings and limits: Altogether, some 170 TCR beta chains were recorded as cytomegalovirus-associated.

With respect to this clone: The antigen is unknown.

PCR was performed using 60 Vbeta and 13 Jbeta primers. Clones were read by immunoSEQ multiplex PCR, and TCRdb kept only the in-frame ones, dropping some. The data show under 100,000 clones, with 65% to 80% seen just once and about 2.5% held by the top ten. Sequencing was carried out using PBMCs. The receptor was isolated from a young man in good health and CMV-seronegative.

The DNA of the CDR3 is TGCGCCAGCAGCCAAGGAAGTGGGAAGGACTATCGTGGCTACACCTTC. Its translation is CASSQGSGKDYRGYTF. The chain recombines TRBV4-3 with TRBJ1-2; no reliable D call. Germline V gene lookup returns CDR1 LGHNA and CDR2 YSLEER. This CDR3 comprises 16 residues. Trimming cost V 1 base and J 7 bases, with 19 bases left between them.